Below are 3 T cell receptor beta chains sequenced from a single sample in a study of PD-L1 blockade in urothelial cancer. TCRdb's table, derived via immunoSEQ multiplex PCR, lists solely in-frame clones and lacks some. The table includes roughly 43,000 clones, approximately 77% detected once. This sample comprised PBMCs, obtained around atezolizumab (anti-PD-L1) treatment. The source is a man aged 65 to 85 with urothelial cancer.

The chain is built from TRBV19 and TRBJ1-5, with D unresolved. The germline gives CDR1 LNHDA, CDR2 SQIVND (reference sequence). V lost 1 base and J 0 bases, leaving 7 bases between the germline ends. The CDR3 loop spans 15 amino acids. CDR3 in amino acids: CASSIGYYSNQPQHF. The CDR3 nucleotides read TGTGCCAGTAGTATAGGATACTATAGCAATCAGCCCCAGCATTTT.

The CDR3 nucleotides read TGTGCCACCAGCACGACTCCCCCCTACGAGCAGTACTTC. Protein sequence: CATSTTPPYEQYF. This chain joins TRBV15 and TRBJ2-7; no clear D gene. Germline values: CDR1 LNHNV, CDR2 YYDKDF (reference sequence). This CDR3 region has 13 residues. Trimming stripped 4 bases from V and 2 bases from J, with 9 bases between.

This chain joins TRBV11-3 and TRBJ1-4, with D tentatively TRBD1 (5 bases). Germline assignment: CDR1 SGHNT and CDR2 YENEEA. V was shortened by 7 bases and J by 6 bases, with 12 bases between the two germline ends. The CDR3 is made up of 13 amino acids. The CDR3 sequence: CASTQDRDEKLFF. The DNA for the CDR3 is TGTGCCAGCACTCAAGACAGAGATGAAAAACTGTTTTTT.